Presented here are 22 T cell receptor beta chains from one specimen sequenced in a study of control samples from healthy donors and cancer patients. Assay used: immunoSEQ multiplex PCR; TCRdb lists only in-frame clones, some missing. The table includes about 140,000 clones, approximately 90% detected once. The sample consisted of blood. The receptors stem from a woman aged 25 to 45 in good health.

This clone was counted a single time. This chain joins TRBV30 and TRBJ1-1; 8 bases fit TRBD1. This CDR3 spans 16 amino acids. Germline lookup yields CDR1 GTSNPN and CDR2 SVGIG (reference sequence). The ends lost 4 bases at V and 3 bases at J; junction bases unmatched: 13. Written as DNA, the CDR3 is TGTGCCTGGAAAAGGGATACAGGGGGAAGCGACACTGAAGCTTTCTTT. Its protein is CAWKRDTGGSDTEAFF.

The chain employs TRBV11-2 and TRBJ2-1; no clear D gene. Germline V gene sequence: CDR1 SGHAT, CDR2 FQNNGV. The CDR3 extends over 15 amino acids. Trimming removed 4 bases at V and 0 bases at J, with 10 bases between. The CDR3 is CASSWSTSSYNEQFF. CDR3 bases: TGTGCCAGCAGCTGGTCCACGAGCTCCTACAATGAGCAGTTCTTC.

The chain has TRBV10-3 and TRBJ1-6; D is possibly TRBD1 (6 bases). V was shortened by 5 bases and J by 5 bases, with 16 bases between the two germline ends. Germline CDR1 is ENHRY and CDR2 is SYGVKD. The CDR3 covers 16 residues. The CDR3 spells CAISFEGGINNSPLHF. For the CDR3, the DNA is TGTGCCATCAGTTTCGAGGGGGGAATAAATAATTCACCCCTCCACTTT.

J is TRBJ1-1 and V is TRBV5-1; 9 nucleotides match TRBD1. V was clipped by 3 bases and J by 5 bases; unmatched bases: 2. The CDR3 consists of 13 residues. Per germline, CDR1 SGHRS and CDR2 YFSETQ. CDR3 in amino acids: CASSWDRETEAFF. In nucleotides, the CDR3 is TGCGCCAGCAGCTGGGACAGGGAAACTGAAGCTTTCTTT. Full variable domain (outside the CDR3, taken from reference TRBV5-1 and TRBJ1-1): KAGVTQTPRYLIKTRGQQVTLSCSPISGHRSVSWYQQTPGQGLQFLFEYFSETQRNKGNFPGRFSGRQFSNSRSEMNVSTLELGDSALYLCASSWDRETEAFFGQGTRLTVV.

The CDR3 here is CASSAGQGAWDEQYF. CDR3 nucleotide sequence: TGTGCCAGCAGCGCCGGACAGGGGGCTTGGGACGAGCAGTACTTC. This chain uses TRBV5-6 with TRBJ2-7; 11 bases fit TRBD1. The CDR3 spans 15 residues. Germline-derived CDR1 and CDR2 are SGHDT and YYEEEE. V lost 4 bases and J lost 5; bases outside the gene matches: 8.

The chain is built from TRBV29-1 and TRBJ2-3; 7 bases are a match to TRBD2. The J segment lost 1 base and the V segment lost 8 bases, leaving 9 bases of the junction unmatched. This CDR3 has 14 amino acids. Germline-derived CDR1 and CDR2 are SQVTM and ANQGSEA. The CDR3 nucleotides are TGCAGCTCACCGGGGGGAGGAGGCACAGATACGCAGTATTTT. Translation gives CSSPGGGGTDTQYF.

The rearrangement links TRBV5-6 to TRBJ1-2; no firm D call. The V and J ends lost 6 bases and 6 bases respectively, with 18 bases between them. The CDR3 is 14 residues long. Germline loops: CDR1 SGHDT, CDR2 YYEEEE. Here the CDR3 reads CASTNQALVHGYTF. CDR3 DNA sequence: TGTGCCAGCACCAACCAAGCGTTGGTGCATGGCTACACCTTC.

The CDR3 DNA reads TGTGCCAGCAGCGCACCTGCGGGGGGCGCAGATACGCAGTATTTT. Translated, it gives CASSAPAGGADTQYF. The chain couples TRBV28 to TRBJ2-3, with 8 positions matching TRBD2. The CDR3 is 15 amino acids. Germline V lookup: CDR1 MDHEN, CDR2 SYDVKM. The ends lost 6 bases at V and 4 bases at J; junction bases unmatched: 9.

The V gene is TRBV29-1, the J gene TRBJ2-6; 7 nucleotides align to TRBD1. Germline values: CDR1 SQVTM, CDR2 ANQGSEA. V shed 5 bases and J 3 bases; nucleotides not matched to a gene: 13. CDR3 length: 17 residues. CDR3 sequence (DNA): TGCAGCGTTTCACCGACAGGGACGGGTTTTGGGGCCAACGTCCTGACTTTC. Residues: CSVSPTGTGFGANVLTF. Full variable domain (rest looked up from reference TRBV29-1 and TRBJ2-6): SAVISQKPSRDICQRGTSLTIQCQVDSQVTMMFWYRQQPGQSLTLIATANQGSEATYESGFVIDKFPISRPNLTFSTLTVSNMSPEDSSIYLCSVSPTGTGFGANVLTFGAGSRLTVL.

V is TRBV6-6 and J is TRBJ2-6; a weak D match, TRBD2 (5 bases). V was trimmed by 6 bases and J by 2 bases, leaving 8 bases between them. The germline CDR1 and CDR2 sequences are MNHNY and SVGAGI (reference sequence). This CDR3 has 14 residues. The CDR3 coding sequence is TGTGCCAGCAGGCCGGGAACTGGGGCCAACGTCCTGACTTTC. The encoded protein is CASRPGTGANVLTF.

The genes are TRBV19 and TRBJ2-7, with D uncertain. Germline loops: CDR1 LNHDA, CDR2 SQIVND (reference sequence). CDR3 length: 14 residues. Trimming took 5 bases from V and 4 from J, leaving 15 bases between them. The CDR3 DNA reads TGTGCCAGTAGTGACATACTCCAGTCATACGAGCAGTACTTC. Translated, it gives CASSDILQSYEQYF.

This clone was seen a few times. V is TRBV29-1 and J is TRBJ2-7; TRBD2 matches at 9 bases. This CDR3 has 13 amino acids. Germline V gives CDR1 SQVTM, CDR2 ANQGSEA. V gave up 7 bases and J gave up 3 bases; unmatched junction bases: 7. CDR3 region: CSATRGGDYEQYF. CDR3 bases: TGCAGCGCGACCCGCGGGGGGGACTACGAGCAGTACTTC.

CDR3 in DNA: TGTGCCAGCAGTCCCAGGGTGAACACTGAAGCTTTCTTT. Protein: CASSPRVNTEAFF. The genes are TRBV3-1 (or the pseudogene TRBV3-2) and TRBJ1-1, with a tentative D call TRBD1 (5 bases). Germline V gene data show CDR1 as LGHDT and CDR2 as YNNKEL (reference sequence). Trimming shortened V by 6 bases and J by 0 bases, and 8 bases separated the two germline ends. This CDR3 contains 13 residues.

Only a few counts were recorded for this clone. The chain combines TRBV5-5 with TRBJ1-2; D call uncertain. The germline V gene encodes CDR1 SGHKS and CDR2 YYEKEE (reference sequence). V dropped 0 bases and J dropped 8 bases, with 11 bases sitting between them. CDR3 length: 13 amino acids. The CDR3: CASSLGTTGGYTF. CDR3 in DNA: TGTGCCAGCAGCTTGGGGACTACGGGGGGCTACACCTTC.

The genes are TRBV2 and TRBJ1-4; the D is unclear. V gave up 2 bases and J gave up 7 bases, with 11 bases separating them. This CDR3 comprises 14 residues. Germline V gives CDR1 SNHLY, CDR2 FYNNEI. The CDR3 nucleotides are TGTGCCAGCAGTGAACGGCCCCGGGGTGAAAAACTGTTTTTT. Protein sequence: CASSERPRGEKLFF. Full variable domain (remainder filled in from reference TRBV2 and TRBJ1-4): EPEVTQTPSHQVTQMGQEVILRCVPISNHLYFYWYRQILGQKVEFLVSFYNNEISEKSEIFDDQFSVERPDGSNFTLKIRSTKLEDSAMYFCASSERPRGEKLFFGSGTQLSVL.

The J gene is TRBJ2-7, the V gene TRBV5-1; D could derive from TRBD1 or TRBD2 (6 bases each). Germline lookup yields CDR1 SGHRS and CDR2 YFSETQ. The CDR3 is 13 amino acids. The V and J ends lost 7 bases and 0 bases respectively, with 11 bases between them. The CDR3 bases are TGCGCCAGCTCAGGGGACTTCTCCTACGAGCAGTACTTC. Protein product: CASSGDFSYEQYF.

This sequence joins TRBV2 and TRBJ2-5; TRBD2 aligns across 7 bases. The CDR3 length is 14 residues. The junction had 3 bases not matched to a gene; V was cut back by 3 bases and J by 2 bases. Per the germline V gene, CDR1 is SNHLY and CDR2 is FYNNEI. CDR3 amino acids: CASSESSGQETQYF. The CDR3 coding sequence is TGTGCCAGCAGTGAGTCTAGCGGACAAGAGACCCAGTACTTC. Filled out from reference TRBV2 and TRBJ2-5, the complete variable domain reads EPEVTQTPSHQVTQMGQEVILRCVPISNHLYFYWYRQILGQKVEFLVSFYNNEISEKSEIFDDQFSVERPDGSNFTLKIRSTKLEDSAMYFCASSESSGQETQYFGPGTRLLVL.

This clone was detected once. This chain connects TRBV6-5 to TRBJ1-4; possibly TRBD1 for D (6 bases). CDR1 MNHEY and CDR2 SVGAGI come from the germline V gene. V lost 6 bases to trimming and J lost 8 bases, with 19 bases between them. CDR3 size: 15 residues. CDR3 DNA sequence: TGTGCCAGCAGAACGGGGGGGGACATTTGGGAAAAACTGTTTTTT. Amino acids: CASRTGGDIWEKLFF.

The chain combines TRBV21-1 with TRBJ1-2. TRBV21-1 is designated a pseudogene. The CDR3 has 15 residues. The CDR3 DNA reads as TGTGCCAGCAGCAAAGGGGAAGACAGGGAGGGCAGCTACACCTTC. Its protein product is CASSKGEDREGSYTF.

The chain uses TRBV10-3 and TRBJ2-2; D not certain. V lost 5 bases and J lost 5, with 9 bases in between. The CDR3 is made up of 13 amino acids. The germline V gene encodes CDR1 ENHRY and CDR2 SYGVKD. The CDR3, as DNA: TGTGCCATCAGTACCGCCCGGACCGGGGAGCTGTTTTTT. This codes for CAISTARTGELFF.

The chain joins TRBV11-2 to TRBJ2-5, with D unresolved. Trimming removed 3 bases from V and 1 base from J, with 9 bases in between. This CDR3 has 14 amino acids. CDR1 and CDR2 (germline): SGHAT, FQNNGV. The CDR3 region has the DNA TGTGCCAGCAGCTTCGGATGGACCCAAGAGACCCAGTACTTC. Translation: CASSFGWTQETQYF.

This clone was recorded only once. The CDR3 is CASSSPGQGSPNEKLFF. The CDR3 DNA sequence: TGTGCCAGCAGCTCTCCCGGACAGGGGTCTCCTAATGAAAAACTGTTTTTT. This chain joins TRBV7-2 and TRBJ1-4; 9 bases agree with TRBD1. This CDR3 spans 17 amino acids. Per the germline V gene, CDR1 is SGHTA and CDR2 is FQGNSA. V shed 4 bases and J 3 bases; nucleotides not matched to a gene: 9.